Shown below are 10 T cell receptor beta chains from a single sample sequenced in a study of blood T cell repertoires in COVID-19. The assay was immunoSEQ multiplex PCR, and TCRdb's table has in-frame clones only and misses some. The table has 350,000 to 500,000 clones, 70% to 90% seen once; the top ten hold 0.7% to 1%. Sequenced material: peripheral blood. All receptors derive from a man aged 18 to 29 with COVID-19, enrolled during active disease.

The J gene is TRBJ2-7, the V gene TRBV30; 11 bases line up with TRBD2. Germline loops: CDR1 GTSNPN, CDR2 SVGIG (reference sequence). The CDR3 contains 14 residues. Trimming took 2 bases from V and 5 from J; bases not matched to a gene: 5. The CDR3 protein is CAWSKQGLADEQYF. The CDR3 coding sequence is TGTGCCTGGAGTAAACAGGGACTAGCGGACGAGCAGTACTTC.

The V call is TRBV7-8, the J call TRBJ2-1, with TRBD2 identical over 8 bases. Germline V CDR1 and CDR2: SGHVS, FQNEAQ. V lost 0 bases to trimming and J lost 6 bases; unmatched junction nucleotides: 1. The CDR3 is made up of 14 amino acids. CDR3 sequence reads: CASSLAGGVNEQFF. In nucleotides, the CDR3 is TGTGCCAGCAGCTTAGCCGGGGGGGTCAATGAGCAGTTCTTC.

This chain links TRBV3-1 (or the pseudogene TRBV3-2) with TRBJ2-5; TRBD2 aligns across 8 bases. From germline, CDR1 is LGHDT and CDR2 YNNKEL (reference sequence). The V and J ends lost 1 base and 5 bases, in that order; junction bases with no gene match: 6. The CDR3 loop spans 15 amino acids. The CDR3 DNA reads TGTGCCAGCAGCCAAGGAAGCGGGAGATATGAGACCCAGTACTTC. This gives the protein CASSQGSGRYETQYF.

This sequence joins TRBV18 and TRBJ1-3, with 7 bases that match TRBD1. Trimming took 1 base from V and 2 from J; bases not matched to a gene: 2. This CDR3 contains 15 residues. Per the germline V gene, CDR1 is KGHSH and CDR2 is LQKENI. In DNA form, the CDR3 reads TGTGCCAGCTCACCACGCGGACAGGCTGGAAACACCATATATTTT. Its protein is CASSPRGQAGNTIYF. The full variable domain, rest sourced from reference TRBV18 and TRBJ1-3, is NAGVMQNPRHLVRRRGQEARLRCSPMKGHSHVYWYRQLPEEGLKFMVYLQKENIIDESGMPKERFSAEFPKEGPSILRIQQVVRGDSAAYFCASSPRGQAGNTIYFGEGSWLTVV.

The chain recombines TRBV4-1 with TRBJ2-7; 7 bases align to TRBD1. V lost 4 bases to trimming and J lost 3 bases; unmatched junction nucleotides: 6. CDR1 and CDR2 from the germline V gene are MGHRA and YSYEKL. The CDR3 loop spans 14 amino acids. The CDR3 DNA follows: TGCGCCAGCAGCCCTTGGACAGGCCGCTACGAGCAGTACTTC. It translates to CASSPWTGRYEQYF.

In this sample, this clone turned up once. J is TRBJ1-5 and V is TRBV6-1, with no clear D. Germline V gene data show CDR1 as MNHNS and CDR2 as SASEGT. V lost 3 bases and J 4 bases, leaving 4 bases between the germline ends. The CDR3 is 12 residues long. This chain's CDR3 is CASSDTNQPQHF. The CDR3 DNA reads as TGTGCCAGCAGTGATACTAATCAGCCCCAGCATTTT.

The chain carries TRBV25-1 and TRBJ2-1, with TRBD1 matching 8 bases. The CDR3 runs to 16 residues. Germline loops: CDR1 MGHDK, CDR2 SYGVNS. Germline trimming cut 2 bases from V and 7 bases from J; bases unmatched to any gene: 10. CDR3 region: CASSERGTGKKNEQFF. The CDR3 DNA reads as TGTGCCAGCAGTGAACGGGGGACAGGTAAGAAGAATGAGCAGTTCTTC.

V and J are TRBV25-1 and TRBJ2-7; weak D call: TRBD2 (6 bases). V lost 4 bases and J 3 bases, leaving 22 bases between the germline ends. Per the germline V gene, CDR1 is MGHDK and CDR2 is SYGVNS. CDR3 length: 17 amino acids. CDR3 in amino acids: CASSAGRELMSYYEQYF. DNA of the CDR3: TGTGCCAGCAGTGCGGGTCGGGAGCTCATGTCCTACTACGAGCAGTACTTC.

V and J are TRBV29-1 and TRBJ1-1, with a tentative D call TRBD1 (6 bases). The CDR3 spans 13 residues. The V gene lost 6 bases and the J gene lost 6 bases, with 17 bases spanning the gap. The V gene's germline CDR1 is SQVTM and CDR2 ANQGSEA. This CDR3 reads CSVGVLGTSEAFF. CDR3 coding DNA: TGCAGCGTGGGGGTCCTTGGGACATCTGAAGCTTTCTTT.

The chain joins TRBV5-1 to TRBJ2-1, with 9 bases lining up with TRBD2. Germline assignment: CDR1 SGHRS and CDR2 YFSETQ. The junction had 7 bases not matched to a gene; V was cut back by 5 bases and J by 7 bases. The CDR3 contains 14 residues. CDR3 loop: CASRGTSRGNEQFF. Here the CDR3 DNA reads TGCGCCAGCAGGGGGACTAGCCGAGGTAATGAGCAGTTCTTC.